A selection of T cell receptor beta chains follows, all from one sample in a study of CD8+ T cells in alopecia areata. TCRdb's copy holds only in-frame clones and misses some; the assay was immunoSEQ multiplex PCR. This table holds some 200,000 clones, roughly 40% found once. Sample: CD4+ T cells sorted from blood, taken at approximately week 36, from a patient treated with tofacitinib. The source of these receptors is a human donor with alopecia areata. Each CDR3 is given with its conserved first and last residue. Fields, in order: V gene, clone size, D gene, J gene, CDR3 protein, CDR3 DNA. A D gene is named only where the DNA matches it firmly. Clone size is stated in some rows and not others, as once, few, many or a class when expanded.

V gene: TRBV25-1
clone size: few
D gene: .
J gene: TRBJ2-5
CDR3 protein: CASSEPGGRTQYF
CDR3 DNA: TGTGCCAGCAGTGAACCGGGTGGTAGGACCCAGTACTTC

V gene: TRBV28
clone size: few
D gene: .
J gene: TRBJ1-5
CDR3 protein: CASSLYQPREQPQHF
CDR3 DNA: TGTGCCAGCAGTTTATATCAGCCTCGGGAACAGCCCCAGCATTTT

V gene: TRBV4-2
clone size: .
D gene: TRBD1
J gene: TRBJ1-5
CDR3 protein: CASSREDRGNQPQHF
CDR3 DNA: TGTGCCAGCAGCCGGGAGGACAGGGGCAATCAGCCCCAGCATTTT

V gene: TRBV29-1
clone size: .
D gene: TRBD1
J gene: TRBJ2-1
CDR3 protein: CSVEAPTGVNEQFF
CDR3 DNA: TGCAGCGTTGAAGCACCGACAGGGGTGAATGAGCAGTTCTTC

V gene: TRBV6-5
clone size: once
D gene: TRBD2
J gene: TRBJ2-1
CDR3 protein: CASSYAGGDEGYEQFF
CDR3 DNA: TGTGCCAGCAGTTACGCGGGGGGAGATGAGGGATACGAGCAGTTCTTC

V gene: TRBV5-1
clone size: few
D gene: .
J gene: TRBJ2-1
CDR3 protein: CASSYTGNNEQFF
CDR3 DNA: TGCGCCAGCAGCTACACAGGGAACAATGAGCAGTTCTTC

V gene: TRBV7-2
clone size: .
D gene: .
J gene: TRBJ2-1
CDR3 protein: CASSRVRAGEQFF
CDR3 DNA: TGTGCCAGCAGCAGGGTACGGGCGGGTGAGCAGTTCTTC

V gene: TRBV19
clone size: .
D gene: .
J gene: TRBJ2-5
CDR3 protein: CASTQGLQETQYF
CDR3 DNA: TGTGCCAGTACTCAGGGTTTACAAGAGACCCAGTACTTC

V gene: TRBV6-5
clone size: few
D gene: .
J gene: TRBJ2-2
CDR3 protein: CASGRTGTMTGELFF
CDR3 DNA: TGTGCCAGCGGCAGAACCGGGACGATGACCGGGGAGCTGTTTTTT

V gene: TRBV14
clone size: .
D gene: .
J gene: TRBJ2-3
CDR3 protein: CASSQTNLGDTQYF
CDR3 DNA: TGTGCCAGCAGCCAGACTAATCTAGGAGATACGCAGTATTTT

V gene: TRBV7-8
clone size: few
D gene: .
J gene: TRBJ2-5
CDR3 protein: CASSLVRGGTQYF
CDR3 DNA: TGTGCCAGCAGCTTAGTGCGTGGGGGGACCCAGTACTTC

V gene: TRBV6-6
clone size: .
D gene: .
J gene: TRBJ2-3
CDR3 protein: CASSYYPADTQYF
CDR3 DNA: TGTGCCAGCAGTTACTACCCGGCGGATACGCAGTATTTT

V gene: TRBV7-3
clone size: .
D gene: TRBD2
J gene: TRBJ2-1
CDR3 protein: CASSLMGTSSYNEQFF
CDR3 DNA: TGTGCCAGCAGCTTAATGGGGACTAGCTCCTACAATGAGCAGTTCTTC

V gene: TRBV6-6
clone size: .
D gene: TRBD2
J gene: TRBJ2-7
CDR3 protein: CASSYSGGTNPYEQYF
CDR3 DNA: TGTGCCAGCAGTTACTCGGGGGGGACTAACCCCTACGAGCAGTACTTC

V gene: TRBV30
clone size: .
D gene: .
J gene: TRBJ1-5
CDR3 protein: CAWSTGPSPRPQHF
CDR3 DNA: TGTGCCTGGAGCACCGGGCCTTCCCCCCGGCCCCAGCATTTT

V gene: TRBV28
clone size: few
D gene: .
J gene: TRBJ2-2
CDR3 protein: CASSLQIGELFF
CDR3 DNA: TGTGCCAGCAGTTTGCAGATCGGGGAGCTGTTTTTT

V gene: TRBV5-1
clone size: .
D gene: TRBD1
J gene: TRBJ1-1
CDR3 protein: CASSLLGQGLTEAFF
CDR3 DNA: TGCGCCAGCAGCTTACTGGGACAGGGATTAACTGAAGCTTTCTTT

V gene: TRBV28
clone size: .
D gene: TRBD2
J gene: TRBJ2-1
CDR3 protein: CASKISGRFYNEQFF
CDR3 DNA: TGTGCCAGCAAAATTAGCGGGAGGTTCTACAATGAGCAGTTCTTC

V gene: TRBV18
clone size: .
D gene: .
J gene: TRBJ1-2
CDR3 protein: CASSPPGYGYTF
CDR3 DNA: TGTGCCAGCTCACCACCGGGATATGGCTACACCTTC

V gene: TRBV23-1
clone size: .
D gene: TRBD1
J gene: TRBJ1-2
CDR3 protein: CASSSQGGVNYGYTF
CDR3 DNA: TGCGCCAGCAGTTCCCAGGGGGGGGTAAACTATGGCTACACCTTC

V gene: TRBV29-1
clone size: .
D gene: TRBD1
J gene: TRBJ2-5
CDR3 protein: CSVAGTGQETQYF
CDR3 DNA: TGCAGCGTTGCTGGGACAGGTCAAGAGACCCAGTACTTC

V gene: TRBV7-2
clone size: .
D gene: .
J gene: TRBJ2-3
CDR3 protein: CASSLSQGDTQYF
CDR3 DNA: TGTGCCAGCAGCCTAAGTCAGGGCGATACGCAGTATTTT

V gene: TRBV30
clone size: .
D gene: TRBD1
J gene: TRBJ1-5
CDR3 protein: CAWGGTAGQPQHF
CDR3 DNA: TGTGCCTGGGGGGGGACAGCAGGTCAGCCCCAGCATTTT

V gene: TRBV30
clone size: .
D gene: TRBD1
J gene: TRBJ2-3
CDR3 protein: CVWVRQGAAGADTQYF
CDR3 DNA: TGTGTCTGGGTACGACAGGGGGCTGCCGGCGCAGATACGCAGTATTTT

V gene: TRBV5-1
clone size: once
D gene: .
J gene: TRBJ2-1
CDR3 protein: CASSLVTTDEQFF
CDR3 DNA: TGCGCCAGCAGCTTGGTGACTACTGATGAGCAGTTCTTC

V gene: TRBV7-8
clone size: few
D gene: .
J gene: TRBJ1-5
CDR3 protein: CASSFLTREQPQHF
CDR3 DNA: TGTGCCAGCAGCTTCCTGACTAGGGAGCAGCCCCAGCATTTT

V gene: TRBV20-1
clone size: .
D gene: .
J gene: TRBJ2-7
CDR3 protein: CSASIYEQYF
CDR3 DNA: TGCAGTGCTAGCATTTACGAGCAGTACTTC

V gene: TRBV27
clone size: .
D gene: .
J gene: TRBJ1-2
CDR3 protein: CASRQGTGGYTF
CDR3 DNA: TGTGCCAGCAGACAGGGAACGGGTGGCTACACCTTC

V gene: TRBV23-1
clone size: .
D gene: TRBD1
J gene: TRBJ2-7
CDR3 protein: CASSQGTGRYEQYF
CDR3 DNA: TGCGCCAGCAGTCAAGGGACAGGGAGATACGAGCAGTACTTC

V gene: TRBV6-5
clone size: once
D gene: TRBD2
J gene: TRBJ2-2
CDR3 protein: CASSRDYKGELFF
CDR3 DNA: TGTGCCAGCAGTAGGGACTATAAGGGGGAGCTGTTTTTT

V gene: TRBV4-3
clone size: .
D gene: TRBD1
J gene: TRBJ1-2
CDR3 protein: CASSPRGNYGYTF
CDR3 DNA: TGCGCCAGCAGCCCCAGGGGGAACTATGGCTACACCTTC

V gene: TRBV14
clone size: few
D gene: TRBD1
J gene: TRBJ2-6
CDR3 protein: CASRPGTGSSGANVLTF
CDR3 DNA: TGTGCCAGCAGGCCCGGGACAGGGAGCTCTGGGGCCAACGTCCTGACTTTC